This TCR beta chain came from a study of human T cells and chemical hapten exposure. Study in general: The study traced per-sample TCR yield variation mainly to small differences in pooled library volumes.

Unique molecular identifiers were attached to individual cDNA molecules during library preparation. In the study's own analysis: Between roughly 20,000 and 690,600 TCRs appeared in each sample, and the median stood at 95,638. TCRdb ran MiXCR on the RACE reads and lists one entry per CDR3 protein. The V and J calls shown here were made by TCRdb, not taken from the authors' results. The repertoire includes 380,000 or so distinct CDR3 sequences, approximately 5% of them detected once, and over 6.5% sits in the top ten. Study findings and constraints: Expanded TCRs showed more large CDR3 clusters than pre-sensitization or healthy control sets.

Time point meaning: pre-sensitization, week 0. Treatment here: therapeutic diphenylcyclopropenone sensitization with weekly scalp DPC. This clonotype was seen a few times. The antigen is unknown. The CDR3 sequence is 16 residues long. V was shortened by 1 base and J by 0 bases, with 10 bases between the two germline ends. Germline V gene sequence: CDR1 SGHTA, CDR2 FQGTGA. The TCR originated in a woman aged 18 to 35 with alopecia areata. Some clones in this sample may be carry-over from other donors' samples. The J gene is TRBJ2-1, the V gene TRBV7-3, with a weak D call TRBD2 (5 bases). The sequencing used whole blood, collected in connection with sensitization to the hapten diphenylcyclopropenone (DPC). CDR3 protein: CASSLMTGSSYNEQFF. The DNA of the CDR3 is TGTGCCAGCAGCTTAATGACGGGAAGCTCCTACAATGAGCAGTTCTTC. The whole variable domain, remainder taken from reference TRBV7-3 and TRBJ2-1, is GAGVSQTPSNKVTEKGKYVELRCDPISGHTALYWYRQSLGQGPEFLIYFQGTGAADDSGLPNDRFFAVRPEGSVSTLKIQRTERGDSAVYLCASSLMTGSSYNEQFFGPGTRLTVL.